This T cell receptor (beta chain) was identified during a study of cytomegalovirus exposure and HLA in healthy donors. General study results and limits: Sequencing likely produced, as an artifact, a cluster of highly shared sequence variants.

Amplification used 60 Vbeta primers and 13 Jbeta primers. Only in-frame clones appear in the TCRdb table, and some are missing; sequencing was by immunoSEQ multiplex PCR. The sample yields around 100,000 clones, roughly three quarters seen once. With regard to this clone: As yet, its antigen is unknown.

Germline V gives CDR1 SQVTM, CDR2 ANQGSEA. This CDR3 comprises 13 residues. With 5 bases clipped from V and 6 bases from J, the junction kept 10 bases outside the gene matches. The chain uses TRBV29-1 and TRBJ2-7; 7 bases map to TRBD2. This clonotype was sampled from a woman aged 40 to 55 in good health and CMV-seronegative. The material sequenced was PBMCs. CDR3 protein: CSVSKAGKREQYF. DNA for the CDR3: TGCAGCGTTTCCAAAGCGGGAAAACGCGAGCAGTACTTC.